This T cell receptor beta chain was sequenced during a study of vaccination and CD4 T cells after COVID-19. Indicated treatment: approximately nine-day PBMC culture with coronavirus spike peptide pools or control peptides (ViraFEST assay). Deletions cut 1 base from V and 9 bases from J, with 15 bases between. Germline CDR1 is DFQATT and CDR2 is SNEGSKA (reference sequence). The CDR3 is 13 residues long. About this clonotype: The antigen is not known.

Oncomine TCR Beta short-read sequencing was applied to DNA from cultured CD4+ T cells. TCRdb reprocessed the PCR reads with MiXCR, giving one entry per CDR3 protein. This table has roughly 13,000 distinct CDR3 sequences, 52% appearing once. The chain links TRBV20-1 to TRBJ1-2; D is ambiguous. This clonotype was obtained from a human donor who had recovered from COVID-19. Sample: CD4+ T cells from blood, cultured in vitro. The CDR3 region is CSARAGPPGSYTF. The CDR3 DNA reads TGCAGTGCTAGAGCGGGTCCACCGGGGAGCTACACCTTC.